This TCR beta chain is drawn from a study of blood T cell repertoires in COVID-19 (TCRdb year 2020). Regarding the study in general: The collaborator samples originated in the United States, Italy and Spain and spanned the acute and convalescent phases of COVID-19. The material from the prospective study consisted of cDNA or gDNA derived from T cells, B-cell-depleted T cells, or PBMCs. The dataset comprised deeply sampled blood TCRbeta repertoires from subjects exposed to, actively infected with, or recovered from COVID-19. The repertoires were made available in a free public database intended to serve as a resource for research on the immune response to SARS-CoV-2. Samples were obtained from the ongoing ImmuneRACE study (first 160 participants) and from about 1,300 subjects provided by 6 global collaborators. A de-identified subject ID, COVID-19 status, age in years and sex were almost always included in the sample metadata. HLA class I and class II types, where available, came from metadata supplied by the sample provider rather than from assay-based typing.

Notes on this clone: Its antigen is currently not known. No base qualities exist here, and no much larger clone lies one base off it.

What the work shows at the level of the full study, not this receptor alone: Clinical and demographic metadata were provided uncurated, with the amount varying by source and participant.

The immunoSEQ Assay, a bias-controlled multiplex PCR, was used to amplify TCRbeta CDR3 regions from genomic DNA. The paper's data handling went like this. The number of nucleated cells in each sample was estimated by amplification of reference gene primers within the assay. To quantify the absolute abundance of each unique TCRbeta CDR3 rearrangement, sequence reads were collapsed and filtered. For each sample, productive Simpson clonality was calculated as the square root of Simpson's diversity index over productive rearrangements. The clones in this table, taken by TCRdb from immuneACCESS, are in-frame only. Not every clone is retained; where verified, under half of the shortfall comes from an unresolved V gene, and the cause of the rest is unknown. V and J calls plus clone size are reproduced from that table; the DNA served to infer D and trimming. The sample table records under 300,000 clones; around nine tenths of these occur just once. The ten largest account for 1.5% to 2% of the sample.

CDR1 and CDR2, looked up from the germline V gene, are WSHSY and SAAADI. V loses 2 bases at its end and J loses 8 bases; junction bases beyond the gene matches: 8. The CDR3 contains 14 residues, cysteine and phenylalanine counted. CDR3 DNA is the only sequence kept; it has 42 bases, read in frame from the first base. Participants in the prospective study were aged about 18 to 90 years, lived in over 20 United States geographic areas, and enrolled through a virtual design. In the prospective study, participants were assigned to cohorts based on the clinical history participants reported in a screening survey and a study questionnaire. For ImmuneRACE Cohort 3, a participant was defined as recovered based on two consecutive negative NP/OP PCR tests, clearance by a healthcare professional, or resolution of symptoms. In the prospective study, mobile phlebotomists collected whole blood, serum and a nasopharyngeal or oropharyngeal swab from each participant. Over a 2-month period, participants in the prospective study had the option of providing additional blood draws and questionnaires. Before DNA extraction, blood samples from the prospective study were shipped at room temperature or frozen.

This sequence originates from a woman aged 55-69 years who had recovered from COVID-19. Sequenced sample: PBMCs or T cells enriched from blood (not recorded which). The chain couples TRBV10-2 to TRBJ1-2; 7 middle bases align to TRBD1. The nucleotide sequence is TGCGCCAGCAGTGAGGACAGGGTGTCCGGAGGCTACACCTTC. This is translated as CASSEDRVSGGYTF.